The present entry profiles one T cell receptor beta chain with its context. No antigen is known for it. The record has no base qualities; no much larger clone is one base away. V drops 5 bases and J drops 6 bases, leaving 14 bases in between. CDR1 SQVTM and CDR2 ANQGSEA are derived from the germline V gene. The CDR3 runs 12 residues from the cysteine to the phenylalanine. Here the CDR3 DNA is all that survives: 36 bases in frame from base 1. The sample is drawn from a study of shared clonotypes between healthy human individuals (dated by TCRdb to 2020 to 2021). Regarding the study in general: The cohort included three men and a couple of women between 18 and 49 years of age. To estimate repertoire size and how much clonotypes are shared between individuals, the study performed deep sequencing of blood TCR repertoires from about five healthy adults. Per donor, leukapheresis produced somewhere between about 0.94 and 10 billion PBMCs. Per donor, three plates each were used for CD4 naive and CD4 memory, two for CD8 naive, and one for CD8 memory. To increase sequencing depth and limit assay-specific biases, TCR repertoire library preparation and sequencing were carried out by different laboratories using diverse techniques.

The donors were healthy, HIV-negative adults with no recently reported acute infections or vaccinations. Every donor was a Caucasian adult living in Nashville, Tennessee, USA. CD8 memory samples consisted of magnetically selected CD45RO+ cells combined with CCR7-negative CD45RA+ effector memory (TemRA) cells. Blood was collected by leukapheresis, and PBMCs were isolated by Ficoll-Histopaque density gradient centrifugation and then cryopreserved in liquid nitrogen vapor phase. Analytical flow cytometry was used to check the purity and quantity of each magnetically sorted T cell population. From each sorted fraction, genomic DNA was isolated and quantified by UV absorbance on a Nanodrop 2000c. General conclusions and limits of the study: The small number of donors limited the genetic and exposure-history diversity represented. Naive subsets generally had larger estimated clonotype richness than memory subsets did. Compared with non-shared clonotypes, the clonotypes found in all four sorted-subset donors had higher generation probabilities. Approximately 4.8% of naive CD4, roughly 3.5% of naive CD8, approximately 2.2% of memory CD4, and approximately 0.39% of memory CD8 clonotypes were shared across a handful of donors. Only blood was sampled, and tissue TCR repertoires likely differ from those in blood. Incomplete sequencing was indicated by rarefaction of sorted-subset datasets, despite the large sequencing depth. Based on pairwise subsampling, the degree of clonotype sharing among donors was expected to be affected by sequencing depth.

Using the deep immunoSEQ assay, multiplex PCR amplified TCR CDR3 regions from genomic DNA. For each cell subset, the extracted genomic DNA was distributed evenly across all wells of several immunoSEQ 96-well plates, and each plate served as one replicate. Each replicate PCR for sorted subsets received about 180 ng genomic DNA, equal to around 32,000 T cell genomes. The purified libraries were quantified using a Qubit 3.0 fluorometer, sized with a Bioanalyzer 2100, and then quantified again using the KAPA Library Quantification kit. Every immunoSEQ 96-well plate was sequenced on a dedicated single-read 150-cycle Illumina NextSeq 550 flow cell. The paper's processing steps were these. Because only junctional sequences without quality scores were contained in the immunoSEQ output, filtering matching that applied to full-length reads could not be performed. Sequences were annotated with PyIR, a Python wrapper for IgBLAST v1.9, and V/J genes and CDR3 were assigned using IMGT germline references. Reads were filtered out if the reads had weak V/J assignments (E-value above 1e-6), no CDR3, stop codons, out-of-frame junctions, or ambiguous translated residues. V3J clonotypes were defined as sequences sharing the same inferred V gene, J gene, and CDR3 amino acid sequence. To compute the percentage overlap between repertoires, the number of shared unique clonotypes was divided by the size of the smaller repertoire. RTK rarefaction, the Chao1 estimator, and Recon v2.1 estimates of unobserved clonotypes were used to assess repertoire richness. OLGA was used to compute generation probabilities for all TCRbeta clonotypes that the gDNA method yielded from a handful of donors. The immuneACCESS repertoire file appears here via TCRdb, limited to in-frame rearrangements. These files lack a portion of the clones; in checked studies, under half of the deficit traces to unresolved V genes, and the cause of the others is not known. That table furnishes V, J and clone size, whereas the DNA furnished D and trimming. The sample records around 100,000 clones, about 68% of which are singletons. The ten most abundant clones make up around 41% of the sample.

Source material: memory CD8+ T cells sorted from blood. In the paper's terms, the cell subset or site label means: CD45RO+ cells pooled with CCR7-negative TemRA cells. The receptor chain draws on TRBV29-1 and TRBJ2-7; no D segment can be confidently identified. This TCR derives from a man aged 25-40 years in good health. This receptor carries the CDR3 CSVHALGREQYF. The nucleotide sequence reads TGCAGCGTTCACGCACTTGGGCGCGAGCAGTACTTC.